This T cell receptor (beta chain) was sequenced for a study of T cells of healthy individuals. TCRdb re-called the 5' RACE reads through MiXCR, storing one row per CDR3 protein. Found here are 75,000 to 95,000 distinct CDR3 sequences, approximately 5.4% of them singletons; the top ten hold 6.5% to 8%. The source of this sequence is a female donor in good health.

The chain's CDR3 is CASSFMVDTQYF. The CDR3 DNA reads as TGTGCCAGCAGCTTTATGGTAGATACGCAGTATTTT. The chain joins TRBV7-2 to TRBJ2-3, with unresolved D. CDR1 is SGHTA and CDR2 is FQGNSA in the germline V gene. The length of the CDR3 is 12 residues. Trimming left V 3 bases short and J 5 bases short, with 6 bases between.